Below, 29 T cell receptor beta chains from the same sample are listed, as sequenced in a study of vaccination and CD4 T cells after COVID-19. What these receptors recognize is not known. Stated treatment: roughly nine-day PBMC culture with coronavirus spike peptide pools or control peptides (ViraFEST assay). Scientists ran DNA taken from cultured CD4+ T cells through the Oncomine TCR Beta short-read assay for sequencing. A single record per CDR3 protein comes from TCRdb applying MiXCR to the PCR reads. The profile shows about 17,000 distinct CDR3 sequences, about 60% of them singletons. Specimen: CD4+ T cells from blood, cultured in vitro. The source is a human donor who had recovered from COVID-19.

A few counts support this clonotype. The chain uses TRBV12-3 or TRBV12-4 and TRBJ2-3, with a tentative D call TRBD2 (6 bases). This CDR3 has 14 residues. V lost 5 bases and J lost 4, with 13 bases in between. DNA for the CDR3: TGTGCCAGCAGTCCCCGGGACTTATCAGATACGCAGTATTTT. Translated, it gives CASSPRDLSDTQYF.

This chain joins TRBV5-1 and TRBJ1-1; 8 bases map to TRBD1. With 0 bases clipped from V and 3 bases from J, the junction kept 4 bases outside the gene matches. The CDR3 covers 15 residues. Germline values: CDR1 SGHRS, CDR2 YFSETQ. The CDR3 nucleotides read TGCGCCAGCAGCTTGGGGACAGGGAGTCACACTGAAGCTTTCTTT. Translated, it gives CASSLGTGSHTEAFF.

The rearrangement links TRBV7-2 to TRBJ1-5; D gene ambiguous. CDR3 length equals 15 residues. Germline lookup yields CDR1 SGHTA and CDR2 FQGNSA. The V end lost 1 base, the J end lost 0 bases, and 7 bases lay between the germline ends. CDR3 bases: TGTGCCAGCAGCTTAGACTCAAATAGCAATCAGCCCCAGCATTTT. As protein: CASSLDSNSNQPQHF.

The genes are TRBV7-2 and TRBJ1-6; no firm D call. Germline V CDR1 and CDR2: SGHTA, FQGNSA. V shed 3 bases and J shed 6 bases, with 6 bases lying between them. The CDR3 runs to 13 residues. The CDR3 bases are TGTGCCAGCAGCTTTTTTAGTAATTCACCCCTCCACTTT. Protein: CASSFFSNSPLHF.

The chain is built from TRBV27 and TRBJ1-2, with D perhaps matching TRBD1 (6 bases). The V end was cut by 5 bases, the J end by 5 bases, with 12 bases between. This CDR3 region has 13 residues. Germline lookup yields CDR1 MNHEY and CDR2 SMNVEV (reference sequence). The CDR3 reads CASSLEGGYGYTF. The CDR3 DNA reads TGTGCCAGCAGTCTCGAGGGGGGGTATGGCTACACCTTC.

On this clonotype itself: At one end the junction does not follow the germline gene, possibly because of a read error. J is TRBJ2-1 and V is TRBV5-3, with no clear D. TRBV5-3 has ORF status, its function being uncertain. The length of the CDR3 is 15 residues. Written as DNA, the CDR3 is TGTGCCAGCAGCTTTGGGATCGGAACTTACAATGAGCAGTTCTTC. The encoded protein is CASSFGIGTYNEQFF.

In this sample, this clonotype turned up a few times. The chain recombines TRBV7-9 with TRBJ1-6; D gene unclear. This CDR3 comprises 14 residues. Germline V lookup: CDR1 SEHNR, CDR2 FQNEAQ (reference sequence). V was trimmed by 3 bases and J by 7 bases, leaving 10 bases between them. The CDR3, as DNA: TGTGCCAGCAGCTTCGGGCCAGACAATTCACCCCTCCACTTT. Protein: CASSFGPDNSPLHF.

The chain is built from TRBV6-1 and TRBJ1-2; 7 nucleotides line up with TRBD1. There are 14 residues in the CDR3. Germline V gene lookup returns CDR1 MNHNS and CDR2 SASEGT. V lost 6 bases and J lost 4; bases outside the gene matches: 8. The CDR3 nucleotides read TGTGCCAGCAGACAAGGACAGGCCCCCTATGGCTACACCTTC. Translated: CASRQGQAPYGYTF.

The chain employs TRBV2 and TRBJ1-2; a weak D match, TRBD1 (5 bases). The V and J ends lost 6 bases and 5 bases respectively, with 16 bases between them. The CDR3 is 14 amino acids. Germline loops: CDR1 SNHLY, CDR2 FYNNEI. CDR3 DNA: TGTGCCAGCAGCCCCCCGGGGCCCGCTTATGGCTACACCTTC. Residues: CASSPPGPAYGYTF. The variable domain in full, with the rest retrieved from reference TRBV2 and TRBJ1-2, is EPEVTQTPSHQVTQMGQEVILRCVPISNHLYFYWYRQILGQKVEFLVSFYNNEISEKSEIFDDQFSVERPDGSNFTLKIRSTKLEDSAMYFCASSPPGPAYGYTFGSGTRLTVV.

This CDR3 reads CASRATGLKRQYF. As DNA, the CDR3 is TGTGCCAGCAGGGCTACAGGGTTGAAAAGGCAGTACTTC. The chain recombines TRBV5-8 with TRBJ2-7; maybe TRBD1 (6 bases). Germline values: CDR1 SGHTS, CDR2 YDEGEE. V was trimmed by 5 bases and J by 9 bases, leaving 18 bases between them. The CDR3 length is 13 residues. Looking up the rest from reference TRBV5-8 and TRBJ2-7 gives the full variable domain: EAGVTQSPTHLIKTRGQQATLRCSPISGHTSVYWYQQALGLGLQFLLWYDEGEERNRGNFPPRFSGRQFPNYSSELNVNALELEDSALYLCASRATGLKRQYFGPGTRLTVT.

The V gene is TRBV28, the J gene TRBJ2-1; TRBD2 matches at 9 bases. Germline loops: CDR1 MDHEN, CDR2 SYDVKM. V was clipped by 6 bases and J by 2 bases; unmatched bases: 5. This CDR3 contains 15 residues. This CDR3 reads CASSFSSGAYNEQFF. CDR3 coding DNA: TGTGCCAGCAGCTTTTCTAGCGGGGCCTACAATGAGCAGTTCTTC.

As regards this clonotype: Just one base apart from a much larger clone, this may be a read error. The chain carries TRBV2 and TRBJ1-5, with D tentatively TRBD1 (6 bases). The CDR3 consists of 14 residues. Germline CDR1 SNHLY, CDR2 FYNNEI. This CDR3 is CASSIGGTNQSQHF. The CDR3, as DNA: TGTGCCAGCAGTATAGGGGGAACTAATCAGTCCCAGCATTTT. Full variable domain (remainder filled in from reference TRBV2 and TRBJ1-5): EPEVTQTPSHQVTQMGQEVILRCVPISNHLYFYWYRQILGQKVEFLVSFYNNEISEKSEIFDDQFSVERPDGSNFTLKIRSTKLEDSAMYFCASSIGGTNQSQHFGDGTRLSIL.

The chain combines TRBV7-2 with TRBJ2-2, with D possibly TRBD2 on 6 matching bases. The CDR3 has 14 residues. With 4 bases removed from V and 3 bases from J, the gap between germline ends came to 9 bases. The V gene's germline CDR1 is SGHTA and CDR2 FQGNSA. The CDR3, as DNA: TGTGCCAGCAGCTCGGGACTCCACACCGGGGAGCTGTTTTTT. This codes for CASSSGLHTGELFF.

The J gene is TRBJ2-7, the V gene TRBV6-2 or TRBV6-3, with a tentative D call TRBD1 (6 bases). The CDR3 covers 15 residues. Germline V lookup: CDR1 MNHEY, CDR2 SVGEGT. The V gene lost 6 bases and the J gene lost 1 base, with 16 bases spanning the gap. The CDR3 protein is CASRRDRQSSYEQYF. CDR3 bases: TGTGCCAGCAGGCGAGACAGGCAATCTTCCTACGAGCAGTACTTC.

CDR3 in DNA: TGTGCCAGCAGCTTAGTCGTAGCGGGAGCGCATGAGCAGTTCTTC. As protein: CASSLVVAGAHEQFF. The chain carries TRBV11-3 and TRBJ2-1; 9 bases are shared with TRBD2. The junction had 6 bases not matched to a gene; V was cut back by 1 base and J by 8 bases. This CDR3 has 15 amino acids. Germline V gene lookup returns CDR1 SGHNT and CDR2 YENEEA.

This clonotype was seen more than once but under ten times. The gene calls are TRBV2 and TRBJ1-5; D perhaps matches TRBD1 (5 bases). CDR1 is SNHLY, CDR2 FYNNEI, per germline. V gave up 3 bases and J gave up 7 bases, with 13 bases separating them. The CDR3 is 14 amino acids. The CDR3: CASSEGRALQPQHF. CDR3 nucleotides: TGTGCCAGCAGTGAGGGCAGGGCGCTACAGCCCCAGCATTTT.

This rearrangement joins TRBV7-2 to TRBJ2-7; 8 bases map to TRBD2. V was pared by 4 bases and J by 2 bases, with 7 bases of the junction left unmatched. The CDR3 consists of 15 residues. Germline CDR1 reads SGHTA; CDR2 reads FQGNSA. The DNA for the CDR3 is TGTGCCAGCAGCTCGGTAGCGGGAACTACCTACGAGCAGTACTTC. Translated, it gives CASSSVAGTTYEQYF.

By share, this clonotype ranks as medium-sized. The chain is built from TRBV7-9 and TRBJ1-1, with D hard to call. V lost 1 base and J lost 8, with 11 bases in between. CDR3 length: 13 residues. CDR1 is SEHNR and CDR2 is FQNEAQ in the germline V gene (reference sequence). The CDR3 nucleotides read TGTGCCAGCAGCTTAGAGCGGAGTGGGGAAGCTTTCTTT. Its translation: CASSLERSGEAFF.

This chain connects TRBV20-1 to TRBJ1-2; 10 bases are shared with TRBD1. This CDR3 contains 13 residues. The germline gives CDR1 DFQATT, CDR2 SNEGSKA (reference sequence). The CDR3 spells CTTRDRGHDGYTF. The DNA for the CDR3 is TGCACAACCCGCGACAGGGGGCATGATGGCTACACCTTC.

By frequency in the sample, this clonotype is medium-sized. One junction end does not reproduce the germline sequence, and a read error may be involved. CDR3 in DNA: TGTGCCAGCAGTTTAGGTACAGATACGCAGTATTTT. It is translated as CASSLGTDTQYF. The V and J genes are TRBV7-2 and TRBJ2-3; D call uncertain. CDR1 is SGHTA and CDR2 is FQGNSA in the germline V gene. This CDR3 is 12 amino acids long.

The chain employs TRBV7-8 and TRBJ2-5; D is undetermined. The CDR3 runs 13 residues. Trimming left V 5 bases short and J 2 bases short, with 9 bases between. Germline CDR1 is SGHVS and CDR2 is FQNEAQ. The CDR3 DNA is TGTGCCAGCAGCCCCCTACGGCAAGAGACCCAGTACTTC. Translating gives CASSPLRQETQYF.

The gene calls are TRBV6-1 and TRBJ1-1; a possible D gene is TRBD1 (6 bases). The CDR3 is made up of 14 amino acids. In germline, CDR1 is MNHNS, CDR2 SASEGT. Between the trimmed V and J ends, which lost 7 bases and 5 bases, there was a span of 17 bases. CDR3: CASTTLGGATEAFF. The CDR3 DNA reads TGTGCCAGCACCACCCTGGGGGGGGCGACTGAAGCTTTCTTT.

The chain is built from TRBV11-3 and TRBJ2-2, with D unclear. Germline-derived CDR1 and CDR2 are SGHNT and YENEEA. V lost 1 base to trimming and J lost 7 bases, with 7 bases between them. The CDR3 sequence is 13 residues long. CDR3: CASSLGIGGELFF. The CDR3 DNA is TGTGCCAGCAGCTTAGGAATTGGCGGGGAGCTGTTTTTT.

The rearrangement uses TRBV19 and TRBJ1-5, with 7 bases fitting TRBD1. V was clipped by 9 bases and J by 7 bases; unmatched bases: 12. In germline, CDR1 is LNHDA, CDR2 SQIVND (reference sequence). The CDR3 spans 14 residues. The CDR3 protein is CASKTGLVSQPQHF. In nucleotides, the CDR3 is TGTGCCAGCAAGACAGGGTTGGTCTCCCAGCCCCAGCATTTT.

This clonotype has only a few counts. This chain uses TRBV19 with TRBJ1-2; 7 bases match TRBD1. CDR3 size: 13 residues. Germline assignment: CDR1 LNHDA and CDR2 SQIVND (reference sequence). The junction had 5 bases not matched to a gene; V was cut back by 4 bases and J by 6 bases. The CDR3 DNA sequence: TGTGCCAGTAGTACCAGACAGGGAGATGGCTACACCTTC. It is translated as CASSTRQGDGYTF.

The chain joins TRBV6-5 to TRBJ2-7; D tentatively fits TRBD1 or TRBD2 (7 bases each). The V and J ends lost 1 base and 4 bases respectively, with 17 bases between them. The CDR3 has 16 residues. The germline V gene has CDR1 MNHEY and CDR2 SVGAGI. Written as DNA, the CDR3 is TGTGCCAGCAGTTACTTCCACGGGCAGGGGGGGTACGAGCAGTACTTC. Translating gives CASSYFHGQGGYEQYF.

This chain links TRBV20-1 with TRBJ2-7; 10 nucleotides agree with TRBD2. The CDR3 length is 14 residues. The V and J ends lost 5 bases and 3 bases, in that order; junction bases with no gene match: 7. CDR1 is DFQATT, CDR2 SNEGSKA, per germline (reference sequence). The CDR3 sequence is CSAPLAGAGYEQYF. The CDR3 DNA sequence: TGCAGTGCTCCCCTAGCGGGAGCAGGCTACGAGCAGTACTTC.

Here the CDR3 reads CSARYRALASLYF. For the CDR3, the DNA is TGCAGTGCTAGATACAGGGCGCTAGCCTCCCTGTACTTC. The chain links TRBV20-1 to TRBJ2-7; possible D gene TRBD1, 6 bases. Trimming took off 2 bases at V and 12 bases at J, with 20 bases between the two ends. Looked up from germline, CDR1 is DFQATT and CDR2 is SNEGSKA (reference sequence). The CDR3 is 13 amino acids.

V usage is TRBV27 and J usage is TRBJ2-5; TRBD2 agrees at 7 bases. J was trimmed by 5 bases and V by 7 bases; bases with no gene match: 7. The CDR3 loop spans 13 amino acids. CDR1 is MNHEY, CDR2 SMNVEV, per germline (reference sequence). The CDR3 coding sequence is TGTGCCAGCACCCGGTGGGGGGGGGAGACCCAGTACTTC. Amino acid sequence: CASTRWGGETQYF.